This TCR beta chain originates from a study of human T cells and chemical hapten exposure. V trimming: 4 bases; J trimming: 0 bases; junction bases outside the gene matches: 0. The CDR3 has 15 amino acids. Germline CDR1 is MNHEY and CDR2 is SMNVEV (reference sequence). Indicated time point: patch test 1, 2 weeks after DPC sensitization. Treatment defined: therapeutic diphenylcyclopropenone sensitization with weekly scalp DPC. Total RNA was isolated from whole blood that had not been fractionated. As handled by the study authors: Samples ranged from about 23,224 to 690,600 TCRs, with a median of approximately 96,000. TCRdb re-analysed the RACE reads in MiXCR, keeping a single row per CDR3 protein. These V and J calls originate from TCRdb's pipeline instead of the authors' own analysis. The sample records roughly 200,000 distinct CDR3 sequences, under 25% being singletons.

The rearrangement uses TRBV27 and TRBJ2-7, with 13 positions matching TRBD2. The specimen comprised whole blood, sampled in connection with sensitization to the hapten diphenylcyclopropenone (DPC). This clonotype was obtained from a woman in her fifties or sixties with alopecia areata. Some clones in this sample may be carry-over from other donors' samples. In nucleotides, the CDR3 is TGTGCCAGCAGTTGGACTAGCGGGAGCTCCTACGAGCAGTACTTC. Amino acids: CASSWTSGSSYEQYF.